A single sample gave rise to the 9 T cell receptor beta chains below, sequenced in a study of T cell clonotyping in hematopoietic cell transplantation. Profiling relied on immunoSEQ multiplex PCR, and the TCRdb table lists in-frame clones only, not all of them. Among approximately 30,000 clones listed, 82% were seen once. Time point denoted: recipient sample about 28 days before transplant, after cytoreduction. This specimen consisted of peripheral blood mononuclear cells, obtained before stem cell transplant. The receptors were gathered from a man aged 35-49 years with acute myeloid leukemia. Some clones in this sample may be carry-over from other donors' samples.

The gene calls are TRBV27 and TRBJ2-7; D is possibly TRBD1 (7 bases). Germline CDR1 is MNHEY and CDR2 is SMNVEV (reference sequence). V lost 3 bases, J lost 4 bases, and 13 bases lay in between. This CDR3 region has 14 residues. CDR3 DNA: TGTGCCAGCAGTTTTCGGGCAGGGGGGTACGAGCAGTACTTC. This sequence encodes CASSFRAGGYEQYF.

The chain employs TRBV6-5 and TRBJ2-1; D might be TRBD2 (5 bases). Germline CDR1 is MNHEY and CDR2 is SVGAGI. The V end lost 0 bases, the J end lost 8 bases, and 11 bases lay between the germline ends. This CDR3 contains 14 residues. CDR3 DNA sequence: TGTGCCAGCAGTTACTCCCTTATCGGGGATGAGCAGTTCTTC. This translates into CASSYSLIGDEQFF.

The rearrangement joins TRBV5-1 to TRBJ2-1, with 11 nucleotides matching TRBD2. Germline CDR1 SGHRS, CDR2 YFSETQ. This CDR3 is built from 15 residues. V shed 2 bases, J shed 2 bases, and the junction held 0 bases outside the gene matches. CDR3 nucleotide sequence: TGCGCCAGCAGCTTACTAGCGGGGGCCTACAATGAGCAGTTCTTC. Translation: CASSLLAGAYNEQFF.

The V call is TRBV2, the J call TRBJ1-5; tentative D call: TRBD1 (5 bases). CDR3 size: 15 residues. V lost 4 bases and J lost 4, with 14 bases in between. Germline V gene sequence: CDR1 SNHLY, CDR2 FYNNEI. CDR3 sequence (DNA): TGTGCCAGCAGTGGGGGCGGGGGGAGAAATCAGCCCCAGCATTTT. Translation: CASSGGGGRNQPQHF.

The V gene is TRBV13, the J gene TRBJ2-7; 13 nucleotides align to TRBD2. From germline, CDR1 is PRHDT and CDR2 FYEKMQ (reference sequence). V was clipped by 7 bases and J by 6 bases; unmatched bases: 21. The CDR3 extends over 19 amino acids. The CDR3 DNA reads as TGTGCCAGCATCCACTCACCATTGGGACTAGCGGGACGTTGGAGCGAGCAGTACTTC. Its protein is CASIHSPLGLAGRWSEQYF.

This chain uses TRBV25-1 with TRBJ2-2, with D possibly being TRBD1 (5 bases). CDR1 is MGHDK and CDR2 is SYGVNS in the germline V gene. The CDR3 runs 14 residues. V was cut by 4 bases and J by 3 bases, with 9 bases left in between. The CDR3 region is CASSGTRDTGELFF. The CDR3 DNA is TGTGCCAGCAGTGGAACCAGGGACACCGGGGAGCTGTTTTTT.

The V and J genes are TRBV5-8 and TRBJ1-1, with no clear D. Trimming removed 4 bases at V and 5 bases at J, with 9 bases between. This CDR3 is built from 12 residues. The germline V gene encodes CDR1 SGHTS and CDR2 YDEGEE. The CDR3 loop reads CASSHRRTEAFF. The DNA of the CDR3 is TGTGCCAGCAGCCATAGAAGAACTGAAGCTTTCTTT.

This clone was detected once. The rearrangement links TRBV7-2 to TRBJ1-5, with 8 positions matching TRBD1. The CDR3 extends over 15 amino acids. J gave up 1 base and V 2 bases, and 1 base lay outside the gene matches. Germline-derived CDR1 and CDR2 are SGHTA and FQGNSA. This chain's CDR3 is CASSLTGGSNQPQHF. The CDR3 bases are TGTGCCAGCAGCTTAACAGGGGGGAGCAATCAGCCCCAGCATTTT.

V and J are TRBV19 and TRBJ1-3, with TRBD1 identical over 7 bases. Germline V gene data show CDR1 as LNHDA and CDR2 as SQIVND (reference sequence). This CDR3 spans 13 amino acids. V gave up 7 bases and J gave up 4 bases; unmatched junction bases: 4. The CDR3 DNA follows: TGTGCCAGTACCTCGGACAGGGGAAACACCATATATTTT. Encoded protein: CASTSDRGNTIYF.